Each of the 5 T cell receptor beta chains below was sequenced from the same sample in a study of lymphopenia after photon versus proton radiotherapy (dated by TCRdb to about 2019). The library came from the immunoSEQ multiplex PCR assay. TCRdb took this table from immuneACCESS and kept in-frame rearrangements with V and J called. Such tables lack part of the clones; where checked against another copy, unresolved V genes explain under half of the gap, and the rest is unexplained. The sample table contains about 65,000 clones; only one count was recorded for 87% of them. The top ten constitute roughly 10% of the sample. Sequenced material: peripheral blood, taken from a patient treated with proton-based radiotherapy. These receptors originate from a man aged 80 or over with esophageal cancer.

This chain links TRBV6-5 with TRBJ2-7, with D perhaps given as TRBD1 or TRBD2 (5 bases each). The V gene's germline CDR1 is MNHEY and CDR2 SVGAGI. V dropped 0 bases and J dropped 3 bases, with 15 bases sitting between them. The CDR3 runs 16 residues. CDR3 DNA sequence: TGTGCCAGCAGTTACTCGCCTCCGGGACGGAGCTACGAGCAGTACTTC. Residues: CASSYSPPGRSYEQYF.

The chain couples TRBV7-2 to TRBJ2-7; D call uncertain. The V end was cut by 4 bases, the J end by 1 base, with 8 bases between. Germline CDR1 SGHTA, CDR2 FQGNSA. There are 13 residues in the CDR3. The CDR3 region is CASSSRASYEQYF. CDR3 DNA sequence: TGTGCCAGCAGCTCTAGGGCGTCCTACGAGCAGTACTTC. Variable domain in full (rest from reference TRBV7-2 and TRBJ2-7): GAGVSQSPSNKVTEKGKDVELRCDPISGHTALYWYRQSLGQGLEFLIYFQGNSAPDKSGLPSDRFSAERTGGSVSTLTIQRTQQEDSAVYLCASSSRASYEQYFGPGTRLTVT.

This clone was seen at least ten times. CDR3 nucleotide sequence: TGTGCCAGCTCAGACGGACAGGAGAATCAGCCCCAGCATTTT. It translates to CASSDGQENQPQHF. This rearrangement joins TRBV18 to TRBJ1-5; 7 nucleotides agree with TRBD1. This CDR3 comprises 14 residues. Per germline, CDR1 KGHSH and CDR2 LQKENI. V shed 5 bases, J shed 4 bases, and the junction held 5 bases outside the gene matches.

The chain is built from TRBV4-1 and TRBJ2-1, with TRBD2 matching over 12 bases. CDR3 length: 15 residues. CDR1 is MGHRA, CDR2 YSYEKL, per germline. The V and J ends lost 6 bases and 6 bases, in that order; junction bases with no gene match: 6. The CDR3 reads CASRLSSGGANEQFF. The CDR3 DNA reads TGCGCCAGCAGACTCTCTAGCGGGGGGGCCAATGAGCAGTTCTTC.

The J gene is TRBJ2-5, the V gene TRBV18, with a weak D call TRBD1 (5 bases). The length of the CDR3 is 15 residues. The germline V and J ends were trimmed by 2 bases and 1 base, with 11 bases remaining between them. Looked up from germline, CDR1 is KGHSH and CDR2 is LQKENI. The CDR3 region is CASSPVWGSQETQYF. CDR3 nucleotides: TGTGCCAGCTCACCAGTTTGGGGCAGCCAAGAGACCCAGTACTTC.